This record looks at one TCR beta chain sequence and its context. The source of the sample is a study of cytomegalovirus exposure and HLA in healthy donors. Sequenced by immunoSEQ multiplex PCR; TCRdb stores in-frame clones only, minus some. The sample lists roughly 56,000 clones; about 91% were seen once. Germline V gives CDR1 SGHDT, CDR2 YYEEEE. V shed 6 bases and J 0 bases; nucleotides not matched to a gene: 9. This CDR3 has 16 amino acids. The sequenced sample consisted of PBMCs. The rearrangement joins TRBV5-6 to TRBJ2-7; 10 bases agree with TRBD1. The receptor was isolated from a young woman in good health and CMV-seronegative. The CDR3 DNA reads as TGTGCCAGCACCACTGCAGGGACAGGGGTCTCCTACGAGCAGTACTTC. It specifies CASTTAGTGVSYEQYF.